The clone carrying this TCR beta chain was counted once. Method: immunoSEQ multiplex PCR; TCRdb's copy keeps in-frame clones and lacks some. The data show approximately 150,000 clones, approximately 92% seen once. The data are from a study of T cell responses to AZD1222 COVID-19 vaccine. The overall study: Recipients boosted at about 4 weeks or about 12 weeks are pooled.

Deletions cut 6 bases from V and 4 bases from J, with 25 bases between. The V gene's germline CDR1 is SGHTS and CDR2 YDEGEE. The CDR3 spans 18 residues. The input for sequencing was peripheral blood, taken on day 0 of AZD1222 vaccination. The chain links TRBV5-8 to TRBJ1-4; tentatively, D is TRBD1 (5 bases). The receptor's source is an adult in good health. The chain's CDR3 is CASTNFQGRPRGNEKLFF. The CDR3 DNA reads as TGTGCCAGCACCAACTTCCAGGGCAGGCCCCGGGGTAATGAAAAACTGTTTTTT.